Shown below are 10 T cell receptor beta chains from a single sample sequenced in a study of Ad26.COV2.S vaccination and SARS-CoV-2 variants (dated by TCRdb to the early 2020s). Receptor libraries were prepared by the immunoSEQ multiplex PCR assay. TCRdb stores this immuneACCESS table with in-frame sequences only. Part of the clones is absent; in the studies checked, under half of the shortfall reflects unresolved V genes, and no reason is known for the rest. This sample gives roughly 100,000 clones in total; over 60% of them show up just once. The ten largest clones represent 15% to 20% of the sample. The time point label, read with the paper, signifies: individuals recovered from natural SARS-CoV-2 infection. The sample here was peripheral blood, taken after recovery from COVID-19. These receptors were collected from a human donor who had recovered from COVID-19.

This chain's CDR3 is CSADYRENYGYTF. The CDR3 coding sequence is TGCAGCGCAGATTACAGGGAAAACTATGGCTACACCTTC. The rearrangement links TRBV29-1 to TRBJ1-2; D is possibly TRBD1 (6 bases). The CDR3 has 13 residues. V lost 7 bases to trimming and J lost 2 bases, with 14 bases between them. Germline V CDR1 and CDR2: SQVTM, ANQGSEA.

The table lists this clone with a few counts. The chain uses TRBV19 and TRBJ2-7; D may be TRBD1 or TRBD2 (6 bases each). Germline V gene data show CDR1 as LNHDA and CDR2 as SQIVND (reference sequence). V was pared by 10 bases and J by 4 bases, with 14 bases between. The CDR3 extends over 12 amino acids. Here the CDR3 DNA reads TGTGCCACTAGCGAACAGGGTTACGAGCAGTACTTC. It specifies CATSEQGYEQYF.

The genes are TRBV27 and TRBJ1-1; possibly TRBD1 for D (6 bases). In germline, CDR1 is MNHEY, CDR2 SMNVEV (reference sequence). The CDR3 contains 12 residues. Trimming removed 8 bases at V and 8 bases at J, with 15 bases between. The chain's CDR3 is CASWGAQGEAFF. CDR3 in DNA: TGTGCCAGCTGGGGGGCGCAAGGAGAAGCTTTCTTT.

The chain links TRBV3-1 (or the pseudogene TRBV3-2) to TRBJ1-1; no clear D gene. This CDR3 comprises 14 residues. Trimming took 2 bases from V and 0 from J, leaving 7 bases between them. Germline V gives CDR1 LGHDT, CDR2 YNNKEL (reference sequence). CDR3 coding DNA: TGTGCCAGCAGCCAAACTCGGATGAACACTGAAGCTTTCTTT. It translates to CASSQTRMNTEAFF.

The CDR3 nucleotides are TGCGCCAGCAGCTTGCAAGGGCGGGTCACTGAAGCTTTCTTT. Its translation is CASSLQGRVTEAFF. The J gene is TRBJ1-1, the V gene TRBV5-1; D is ambiguous. Germline V lookup: CDR1 SGHRS, CDR2 YFSETQ. CDR3 size: 14 residues. V gave up 1 base and J gave up 4 bases, with 11 bases separating them.

The sample holds a few counts of this clone. J is TRBJ1-6 and V is TRBV6-5, with a weak D call TRBD1 (6 bases). CDR3 size: 10 residues. Germline loops: CDR1 MNHEY, CDR2 SVGAGI. Trimming removed 10 bases at V and 9 bases at J, with 7 bases between. CDR3 nucleotides: TGTGCCACAGGGGTTTCACCCCTCCACTTT. It is translated as CATGVSPLHF.

The V call is TRBV5-4, the J call TRBJ2-5; a weak D match, TRBD1 (6 bases). The CDR3 length is 15 residues. V lost 4 bases and J lost 5, with 18 bases in between. Germline values: CDR1 SGHNT, CDR2 YYREEE (reference sequence). The CDR3 region is CASSLPGALGETQYF. As DNA, the CDR3 is TGTGCCAGCAGCCTCCCAGGGGCGCTTGGGGAGACCCAGTACTTC.

This clone has ten or more counts. The gene calls are TRBV6-5 and TRBJ1-2; possibly TRBD1 for D (6 bases). The CDR3 has 16 residues. Germline V CDR1 and CDR2: MNHEY, SVGAGI. Trimming took 4 bases from V and 8 from J, leaving 23 bases between them. The CDR3 coding sequence is TGTGCCAGCAGTTGGGGGTCGAAACAGGGAGATTGGGGCTACACCTTC. It translates to CASSWGSKQGDWGYTF.

J is TRBJ2-2 and V is TRBV19; 7 nucleotides agree with TRBD2. Germline loops: CDR1 LNHDA, CDR2 SQIVND (reference sequence). V was clipped by 9 bases and J by 0 bases; unmatched bases: 7. This CDR3 contains 15 residues. DNA for the CDR3: TGTGCCAGCTCGGCAGCGGGGACGAACACCGGGGAGCTGTTTTTT. Protein: CASSAAGTNTGELFF. Full variable domain (remainder filled in from reference TRBV19 and TRBJ2-2): DGGITQSPKYLFRKEGQNVTLSCEQNLNHDAMYWYRQDPGQGLRLIYYSQIVNDFQKGDIAEGYSVSREKKESFPLTVTSAQKNPTAFYLCASSAAGTNTGELFFGEGSRLTVL.

This chain uses TRBV6-5 with TRBJ2-7, with D perhaps TRBD2 (5 bases). The CDR3 contains 15 residues. Germline lookup yields CDR1 MNHEY and CDR2 SVGAGI. The V end was cut by 6 bases, the J end by 0 bases, with 15 bases between. CDR3 sequence (DNA): TGTGCCAGCAGCCCAAGGCCAGGACTCTCCTACGAGCAGTACTTC. Its translation: CASSPRPGLSYEQYF.